These 12 T cell receptor beta chains originate from one sample sequenced in a study of T cell repertoires in cytomegalovirus infection. Each CDR3 protein is one row after TCRdb ran MiXCR on the reads. This repertoire shows 250,000 or so distinct CDR3 sequences, over 8% found once; its top ten account for roughly 16%. Sequencing was performed on PBMCs. Receptors were obtained from a human donor in good health (CMV status not recorded). Some clones in this sample may be carry-over from other donors' samples.

The sample holds many counts of this clonotype. This chain links TRBV7-8 with TRBJ1-6, with unresolved D. The CDR3 extends over 13 amino acids. Germline V gene lookup returns CDR1 SGHVS and CDR2 FQNEAQ. V lost 3 bases and J lost 9, with 9 bases in between. CDR3 sequence: CASSFAPPSPLHF. CDR3 nucleotide sequence: TGTGCCAGCAGCTTCGCACCCCCTTCACCCCTCCACTTT.

This clonotype has just a few counts. This rearrangement joins TRBV2 to TRBJ1-4, with 11 bases identical to TRBD1. The trim removed 7 bases at V and 7 bases at J, leaving 8 bases unmatched. CDR1 and CDR2 from the germline V gene are SNHLY and FYNNEI. This CDR3 is built from 15 residues. The CDR3 is CASTMDRGPSEKLFF. CDR3 DNA sequence: TGTGCCAGCACTATGGACAGGGGGCCCTCTGAAAAACTGTTTTTT.

This clonotype was observed at least ten times. The chain has TRBV7-2 and TRBJ2-5, with 14 bases matching TRBD2. The V gene's germline CDR1 is SGHTA and CDR2 FQGNSA. Trimming at V came to 5 bases and at J to 5 bases, leaving 13 bases not matched to a gene. This CDR3 comprises 18 residues. The CDR3 is CASSLTSGRAYFEETQYF. CDR3 in DNA: TGTGCCAGCAGCCTGACTAGCGGGAGGGCCTATTTCGAGGAGACCCAGTACTTC.

At least ten counts were recorded for this clonotype. The chain carries TRBV11-2 and TRBJ1-2, with D perhaps TRBD1 (5 bases). Per the germline V gene, CDR1 is SGHAT and CDR2 is FQNNGV. Trimming removed 5 bases at V and 4 bases at J, with 20 bases between. The CDR3 runs 16 residues. CDR3 sequence (DNA): TGTGCCAGCAGCCCCCTCGGAGGGCGGACACTCTATGGCTACACCTTC. Protein product: CASSPLGGRTLYGYTF.

This clonotype was recorded at least ten times. V usage is TRBV7-6 and J usage is TRBJ2-5; the D is unclear. Germline values: CDR1 SGHVS, CDR2 FNYEAQ. V was cut by 5 bases and J by 3 bases, with 13 bases left in between. CDR3 size: 14 residues. The CDR3 DNA sequence: TGTGCCAGCAGCCTGAACACAGTTGAAGAGACCCAGTACTTC. It translates to CASSLNTVEETQYF.

This clonotype was seen ten or more times. This chain joins TRBV7-2 and TRBJ2-7; TRBD2 is a possible D gene (6 bases). Trimming removed 4 bases from V and 2 bases from J, with 9 bases in between. This CDR3 contains 13 residues. In germline, CDR1 is SGHTA, CDR2 FQGNSA. The CDR3 sequence is CASSSGLTYEQYF. CDR3 DNA sequence: TGTGCCAGCAGCTCGGGACTTACCTACGAGCAGTACTTC.

This clonotype has at least ten counts. J is TRBJ1-1 and V is TRBV12-3 or TRBV12-4; D gene ambiguous. Between the trimmed V and J ends, which lost 5 bases and 0 bases, there was a span of 10 bases. This CDR3 region has 14 residues. The CDR3 DNA reads as TGTGCCAGCAGTCGCGGAACTCTGAACACTGAAGCTTTCTTT. It translates to CASSRGTLNTEAFF.

The table lists this clonotype with many counts. This sequence joins TRBV6-1 and TRBJ1-1; D is undetermined. CDR1 and CDR2 (germline): MNHNS, SASEGT. Trimming removed 1 base from V and 4 bases from J, with 10 bases in between. This CDR3 is 14 amino acids long. Written as DNA, the CDR3 is TGTGCCAGCAGTGAAGGGTCGGGTAGCACTGAAGCTTTCTTT. This gives the protein CASSEGSGSTEAFF.

The sample holds many counts of this clonotype. The rearrangement uses TRBV7-8 and TRBJ1-3, with D possibly being TRBD1 (6 bases). Trimming removed 5 bases at V and 4 bases at J, with 15 bases between. The germline gives CDR1 SGHVS, CDR2 FQNEAQ. The CDR3 has 15 residues. The CDR3 DNA reads TGTGCCAGCAGCAGGGGGGGCCGGGACGGAAACACCATATATTTT. Protein: CASSRGGRDGNTIYF. The full variable domain, with the rest looked up from reference TRBV7-8 and TRBJ1-3, is GAGVSQSPRYKVAKRGQDVALRCDPISGHVSLFWYQQALGQGPEFLTYFQNEAQLDKSGLPSDRFFAERPEGSVSTLKIQRTQQEDSAVYLCASSRGGRDGNTIYFGEGSWLTVV.

This clonotype occurred many times. The rearrangement joins TRBV3-1 to TRBJ1-1; D may be TRBD1 (6 bases). The CDR3 totals 13 residues. Germline V CDR1 and CDR2: LGHDT, YNNKEL (reference sequence). Trimming removed 5 bases at V and 6 bases at J, with 13 bases between. Here the CDR3 reads CASSSQGKSEAFF. In DNA, the CDR3 is TGTGCCAGCAGCTCCCAGGGGAAATCTGAAGCTTTCTTT. Full variable domain (rest looked up from reference TRBV3-1 and TRBJ1-1): DTAVSQTPKYLVTQMGNDKSIKCEQNLGHDTMYWYKQDSKKFLKIMFSYNNKELIINETVPNRFSPKSPDKAHLNLHINSLELGDSAVYFCASSSQGKSEAFFGQGTRLTVV.

The sample holds many counts of this clonotype. The rearrangement links TRBV7-2 to TRBJ2-2; D is undetermined. The CDR3 loop spans 15 amino acids. The germline V and J ends were trimmed by 1 base and 1 base, with 7 bases remaining between them. The germline V gene encodes CDR1 SGHTA and CDR2 FQGNSA. CDR3 region: CASSLGTMNTGELFF. In DNA, the CDR3 is TGTGCCAGCAGCTTAGGGACCATGAACACCGGGGAGCTGTTTTTT.

The chain carries TRBV7-9 and TRBJ2-7, with 10 bases fitting TRBD2. With V trimmed by 7 bases and J by 4 bases, 7 bases remained unmatched. This CDR3 contains 14 residues. Germline-derived CDR1 and CDR2 are SEHNR and FQNEAQ (reference sequence). The CDR3 sequence is CASTSSGRVYEQYF. The DNA of the CDR3 is TGTGCCAGCACCTCAAGCGGGAGGGTGTACGAGCAGTACTTC.